This TCR beta chain derives from a study of blood T cells in healthy people across ages. The CDR3 is 13 amino acids. Trimming shortened V by 4 bases and J by 2 bases, and 7 bases separated the two germline ends. Per the germline V gene, CDR1 is MRHNA and CDR2 is SNTAGT. Combining a sample-barcoded 5' primer with a J-beta primer mix, a second PCR ran for about 7 to 11 cycles. TCRdb reprocessed the 5' RACE reads via MiXCR and lists one record per CDR3 protein. Of 1.6 million or so distinct CDR3 sequences in the sample, almost 35% were seen once. Sequenced sample: blood. This sequence originates from a woman aged 25 to 39 in good health. The gene calls are TRBV6-4 and TRBJ2-3; no clear D. As DNA, the CDR3 is TGTGCCAGCAGTGCGACGGCCACAGATACGCAGTATTTT. Encoded protein: CASSATATDTQYF.